A selection of T cell receptor beta chains follows, all from one sample in a study of T cell changes during pregnancy in multiple sclerosis. Sequenced by immunoSEQ multiplex PCR; TCRdb stores in-frame clones only, minus some. The sample shows tens of thousands of clones, approximately 92% of them seen only once. The sequencing here drew on CD4+ T cells from peripheral blood mononuclear cells, taken before pregnancy. These receptors all stem from a female donor with multiple sclerosis, enrolled in a pregnancy study. The CDR3 runs from the conserved cysteine through the conserved F or W. Each record gives: J gene, clone size, D gene, V gene, CDR3 protein, CDR3 DNA. D genes are given only for firm matches. Size tells how often a clone was seen (once, few, many) or the class of an expanded clone, and some rows leave it out.

j_gene: TRBJ2-5; abundance: NA; d_gene: NA; v_gene: TRBV10-3; CDR3aa: CAISLTGQETQYF; CDR3nt: TGTGCCATCAGTTTGACAGGCCAAGAGACCCAGTACTTC
j_gene: TRBJ1-1; abundance: NA; d_gene: TRBD1; v_gene: TRBV19; CDR3aa: CASRPTGVPLGTEAFF; CDR3nt: TGTGCCAGTAGGCCGACAGGGGTACCTCTGGGCACTGAAGCTTTCTTT
j_gene: TRBJ2-5; abundance: few; d_gene: TRBD2; v_gene: TRBV7-2; CDR3aa: CASSLLVLAASTKETQYF; CDR3nt: TGTGCCAGCAGCTTACTAGTTCTAGCGGCTTCAACCAAAGAGACCCAGTACTTC
j_gene: TRBJ2-3; abundance: NA; d_gene: NA; v_gene: TRBV19; CDR3aa: CASSIFRTDTQYF; CDR3nt: TGTGCCAGTAGTATCTTCAGGACAGATACGCAGTATTTT
j_gene: TRBJ1-1; abundance: NA; d_gene: NA; v_gene: TRBV29-1; CDR3aa: CSVLSANTEAFF; CDR3nt: TGCAGCGTTCTCAGCGCGAACACTGAAGCTTTCTTT
j_gene: TRBJ1-2; abundance: NA; d_gene: NA; v_gene: TRBV10-3; CDR3aa: CAIRLEINYGYTF; CDR3nt: TGTGCCATCAGGTTGGAGATAAACTATGGCTACACCTTC
j_gene: TRBJ2-7; abundance: NA; d_gene: TRBD1; v_gene: TRBV28; CDR3aa: CASRQDRVIYEQYF; CDR3nt: TGTGCCAGCAGACAGGACAGGGTGATCTACGAGCAGTACTTC
j_gene: TRBJ2-7; abundance: NA; d_gene: NA; v_gene: TRBV11-2; CDR3aa: CASSPRAGGPHEQYF; CDR3nt: TGTGCCAGCAGCCCTAGGGCTGGAGGGCCCCACGAGCAGTACTTC
j_gene: TRBJ2-1; abundance: NA; d_gene: TRBD2; v_gene: TRBV9; CDR3aa: CASSVGLAGGPGYNEQFF; CDR3nt: TGTGCCAGCAGCGTAGGACTAGCGGGGGGGCCGGGCTACAATGAGCAGTTCTTC
j_gene: TRBJ2-4; abundance: NA; d_gene: NA; v_gene: TRBV20-1; CDR3aa: CSAFRGDIQYF; CDR3nt: TGCAGTGCCTTCAGGGGAGACATTCAGTACTTC
j_gene: TRBJ2-7; abundance: NA; d_gene: NA; v_gene: TRBV2; CDR3aa: CASSYYEQYF; CDR3nt: TGTGCCAGCAGTTACTACGAGCAGTACTTC
j_gene: TRBJ1-2; abundance: NA; d_gene: NA; v_gene: TRBV6-6; CDR3aa: CASSYSMPGGRGYTF; CDR3nt: TGTGCCAGCAGTTACTCGATGCCCGGAGGTCGTGGCTACACCTTC
j_gene: TRBJ1-2; abundance: NA; d_gene: NA; v_gene: TRBV18; CDR3aa: CASSPTPGSINYGYTF; CDR3nt: TGTGCCAGCTCACCCACCCCCGGGTCCATTAACTATGGCTACACCTTC
j_gene: TRBJ1-2; abundance: NA; d_gene: TRBD1; v_gene: TRBV18; CDR3aa: CASSPLTGSYGYTF; CDR3nt: TGTGCCAGCTCACCCTTGACAGGGAGCTATGGCTACACCTTC
j_gene: TRBJ2-7; abundance: few; d_gene: NA; v_gene: TRBV5-1; CDR3aa: CASSLDWREQYF; CDR3nt: TGCGCCAGCAGCCTGGACTGGAGGGAGCAGTACTTC
j_gene: TRBJ1-1; abundance: NA; d_gene: NA; v_gene: TRBV10-3; CDR3aa: CAIPTGWGTEAFF; CDR3nt: TGTGCCATTCCGACAGGCTGGGGGACTGAAGCTTTCTTT
j_gene: TRBJ2-1; abundance: NA; d_gene: TRBD1; v_gene: TRBV29-1; CDR3aa: CSVEGGQGVGEQFF; CDR3nt: TGCAGCGTTGAGGGGGGACAGGGGGTGGGTGAGCAGTTCTTC
j_gene: TRBJ1-2; abundance: NA; d_gene: NA; v_gene: TRBV2; CDR3aa: CASSDHGSLYGYTF; CDR3nt: TGTGCCAGCAGTGATCATGGCTCGCTCTATGGCTACACCTTC
j_gene: TRBJ1-4; abundance: NA; d_gene: NA; v_gene: TRBV21-1; CDR3aa: CASSPGMPKDEKLFF; CDR3nt: TGTGCCAGCAGCCCCGGGATGCCGAAGGATGAAAAACTGTTTTTT
j_gene: TRBJ1-5; abundance: NA; d_gene: NA; v_gene: TRBV5-4; CDR3aa: CASSLDGSNQPQHF; CDR3nt: TGTGCCAGCAGCTTGGATGGCAGCAATCAGCCCCAGCATTTT
j_gene: TRBJ1-2; abundance: NA; d_gene: NA; v_gene: TRBV29-1; CDR3aa: CSVGLTRDYGYTF; CDR3nt: TGCAGCGTTGGACTAACACGGGACTATGGCTACACCTTC
j_gene: TRBJ2-2; abundance: NA; d_gene: TRBD2; v_gene: TRBV7-2; CDR3aa: CASSGSGASPPGELFF; CDR3nt: TGTGCCAGCAGCGGTAGCGGGGCGTCGCCCCCCGGGGAGCTGTTTTTT
j_gene: TRBJ1-2; abundance: NA; d_gene: TRBD1; v_gene: TRBV6-5; CDR3aa: CASRSDRRSEGYTF; CDR3nt: TGTGCCAGCAGGTCGGACAGGAGGTCTGAAGGCTACACCTTC
j_gene: TRBJ2-3; abundance: NA; d_gene: NA; v_gene: TRBV5-5; CDR3aa: CASSLGLGTDTQYF; CDR3nt: TGTGCCAGCAGCTTGGGACTTGGTACAGATACGCAGTATTTT
j_gene: TRBJ1-2; abundance: NA; d_gene: TRBD1; v_gene: TRBV4-2; CDR3aa: CASSQGAPGQYGYTF; CDR3nt: TGTGCCAGCAGCCAAGGCGCCCCGGGACAGTATGGCTACACCTTC
j_gene: TRBJ2-2; abundance: NA; d_gene: NA; v_gene: TRBV20-1; CDR3aa: CSASVFGELFF; CDR3nt: TGCAGTGCGAGCGTATTCGGGGAGCTGTTTTTT
j_gene: TRBJ1-4; abundance: NA; d_gene: TRBD1; v_gene: TRBV5-8; CDR3aa: CASSLGQGNEKLFF; CDR3nt: TGTGCCAGCAGCTTGGGACAGGGTAATGAAAAACTGTTTTTT
j_gene: TRBJ1-5; abundance: NA; d_gene: TRBD1; v_gene: TRBV6-1; CDR3aa: CASSATGRNQPQHF; CDR3nt: TGTGCCAGCAGTGCGACAGGGCGGAACCAGCCCCAGCATTTT
j_gene: TRBJ2-5; abundance: NA; d_gene: TRBD1; v_gene: TRBV5-1; CDR3aa: CASSIETGQETQYF; CDR3nt: TGCGCCAGCAGCATAGAGACAGGGCAAGAGACCCAGTACTTC
j_gene: TRBJ2-7; abundance: NA; d_gene: TRBD1; v_gene: TRBV27; CDR3aa: CASSSLGTGNYEQYF; CDR3nt: TGTGCCAGCAGTTCACTCGGGACAGGGAACTACGAGCAGTACTTC
j_gene: TRBJ1-5; abundance: NA; d_gene: NA; v_gene: TRBV5-5; CDR3aa: CASSPQVSSNQPQHF; CDR3nt: TGTGCCAGCAGCCCCCAGGTATCTAGCAATCAGCCCCAGCATTTT
j_gene: TRBJ2-3; abundance: NA; d_gene: TRBD2; v_gene: TRBV6-1; CDR3aa: CASRLAGEASDTQYF; CDR3nt: TGTGCCAGCAGACTAGCGGGAGAGGCTTCAGATACGCAGTATTTT
j_gene: TRBJ2-5; abundance: NA; d_gene: NA; v_gene: TRBV28; CDR3aa: CASSPQFGGEETQYF; CDR3nt: TGTGCCAGCAGTCCCCAATTCGGGGGAGAAGAGACCCAGTACTTC
j_gene: TRBJ2-3; abundance: once; d_gene: TRBD2; v_gene: TRBV7-2; CDR3aa: CASSLGLATDTQYF; CDR3nt: TGTGCCAGCAGCCTAGGACTAGCCACAGATACGCAGTATTTT
j_gene: TRBJ2-2; abundance: NA; d_gene: NA; v_gene: TRBV7-8; CDR3aa: CASSPGGPGELFF; CDR3nt: TGTGCCAGCAGCCCAGGGGGGCCCGGGGAGCTGTTTTTT
j_gene: TRBJ1-1; abundance: NA; d_gene: NA; v_gene: TRBV27; CDR3aa: CASSFAQGVAFF; CDR3nt: TGTGCCAGCAGTTTTGCGCAGGGCGTAGCTTTCTTT
j_gene: TRBJ2-1; abundance: NA; d_gene: TRBD1; v_gene: TRBV12-5; CDR3aa: CASGDPGQGGYTYEQFF; CDR3nt: TGTGCTAGTGGGGACCCGGGACAGGGGGGATACACGTATGAGCAGTTCTTC
j_gene: TRBJ2-1; abundance: NA; d_gene: TRBD2; v_gene: TRBV9; CDR3aa: CASSPSHGGVSYNEQFF; CDR3nt: TGTGCCAGCAGCCCCTCTCATGGGGGGGTTTCCTACAATGAGCAGTTCTTC
j_gene: TRBJ2-5; abundance: NA; d_gene: NA; v_gene: TRBV6-1; CDR3aa: CASSSGTQYF; CDR3nt: TGTGCCAGCAGTTCCGGGACCCAGTACTTC
j_gene: TRBJ1-1; abundance: NA; d_gene: TRBD1; v_gene: TRBV5-1; CDR3aa: CASSSQTGVNTEAFF; CDR3nt: TGCGCCAGCAGCTCCCAGACAGGGGTGAACACTGAAGCTTTCTTT
j_gene: TRBJ1-1; abundance: NA; d_gene: TRBD1; v_gene: TRBV4-1; CDR3aa: CASSQDLRTGGDEAFF; CDR3nt: TGCGCCAGCAGCCAAGACTTGCGGACAGGGGGCGATGAAGCTTTCTTT
j_gene: TRBJ2-5; abundance: NA; d_gene: TRBD1; v_gene: TRBV10-3; CDR3aa: CAISFDRAETQYF; CDR3nt: TGTGCCATCAGTTTCGACAGGGCAGAGACCCAGTACTTC
j_gene: TRBJ2-1; abundance: NA; d_gene: NA; v_gene: TRBV18; CDR3aa: CASSPSRGASPNEQFF; CDR3nt: TGTGCCAGCTCCCCGTCTAGGGGCGCATCTCCCAATGAGCAGTTCTTC
j_gene: TRBJ1-4; abundance: NA; d_gene: NA; v_gene: TRBV10-3; CDR3aa: CAISAVEIATNEKLFF; CDR3nt: TGTGCCATCAGTGCTGTAGAGATTGCAACTAATGAAAAACTGTTTTTT
j_gene: TRBJ1-3; abundance: NA; d_gene: NA; v_gene: TRBV5-6; CDR3aa: CASSLNRIRNTIYF; CDR3nt: TGTGCCAGCAGCTTGAACAGGATAAGAAACACCATATATTTT
j_gene: TRBJ2-5; abundance: NA; d_gene: NA; v_gene: TRBV11-2; CDR3aa: CASSLGGGAETQYF; CDR3nt: TGTGCCAGCAGCTTAGGGGGGGGCGCGGAGACCCAGTACTTC
j_gene: TRBJ1-2; abundance: NA; d_gene: NA; v_gene: TRBV27; CDR3aa: CASSSDRYGYTF; CDR3nt: TGTGCCAGCAGTTCAGACAGATATGGCTACACCTTC
j_gene: TRBJ1-5; abundance: NA; d_gene: TRBD1; v_gene: TRBV4-1; CDR3aa: CASSQDRNRDSGNQPQHF; CDR3nt: TGCGCCAGCAGCCAAGATAGGAACCGGGACAGCGGCAATCAGCCCCAGCATTTT
j_gene: TRBJ1-1; abundance: NA; d_gene: TRBD1; v_gene: TRBV5-8; CDR3aa: CASTLDGTGGTEAFF; CDR3nt: TGTGCCAGCACCCTTGATGGGACAGGGGGCACTGAAGCTTTCTTT
j_gene: TRBJ1-2; abundance: once; d_gene: NA; v_gene: TRBV6-5; CDR3aa: CASSYSEQNNYGYTF; CDR3nt: TGTGCCAGCAGTTACTCGGAACAGAACAACTATGGCTACACCTTC
j_gene: TRBJ2-7; abundance: NA; d_gene: NA; v_gene: TRBV11-2; CDR3aa: CASNSLREPGTGQYF; CDR3nt: TGTGCCAGCAACTCGCTTCGGGAGCCAGGAACCGGGCAGTACTTC
j_gene: TRBJ2-1; abundance: once; d_gene: TRBD2; v_gene: TRBV10-3; CDR3aa: CAIRATSGGPNNEQFF; CDR3nt: TGTGCCATCAGGGCGACTAGCGGGGGACCTAACAATGAGCAGTTCTTC
j_gene: TRBJ2-1; abundance: NA; d_gene: NA; v_gene: TRBV6-6; CDR3aa: CASKQGVSNEQFF; CDR3nt: TGTGCCAGCAAACAGGGAGTGAGCAATGAGCAGTTCTTC